This T cell receptor (beta chain) was observed in a study of blood T cell repertoires in COVID-19. Study-level background: The study drew acute and convalescent COVID-19 samples from the United States, Italy and Spain. T cells, B-cell-depleted T cells, or PBMCs provided the cDNA or gDNA that served as material.

Original processing notes: The authors estimated nucleated cell counts from reference gene primer amplification. TCRdb's copy holds only in-frame clones and misses some; the assay was immunoSEQ multiplex PCR. V and J calls and clone size are given by that table; D and trimming were obtained from the DNA. The table records around 260,000 clones, 80% to 90% of them present only once. Germline trimming cut 2 bases from V and 0 bases from J; bases unmatched to any gene: 3. In germline, CDR1 is LNHDA, CDR2 SQIVND (reference sequence). This CDR3 has 16 residues. This rearrangement joins TRBV19 to TRBJ1-4, with 7 bases aligning to TRBD1. The TCR originated in a woman aged 25 to 45 with active or convalescent COVID-19. Specimen: peripheral blood. CDR3: CASSIRRGPTNEKLFF. The CDR3 DNA reads TGTGCCAGTAGTATACGTAGGGGGCCAACTAATGAAAAACTGTTTTTT.